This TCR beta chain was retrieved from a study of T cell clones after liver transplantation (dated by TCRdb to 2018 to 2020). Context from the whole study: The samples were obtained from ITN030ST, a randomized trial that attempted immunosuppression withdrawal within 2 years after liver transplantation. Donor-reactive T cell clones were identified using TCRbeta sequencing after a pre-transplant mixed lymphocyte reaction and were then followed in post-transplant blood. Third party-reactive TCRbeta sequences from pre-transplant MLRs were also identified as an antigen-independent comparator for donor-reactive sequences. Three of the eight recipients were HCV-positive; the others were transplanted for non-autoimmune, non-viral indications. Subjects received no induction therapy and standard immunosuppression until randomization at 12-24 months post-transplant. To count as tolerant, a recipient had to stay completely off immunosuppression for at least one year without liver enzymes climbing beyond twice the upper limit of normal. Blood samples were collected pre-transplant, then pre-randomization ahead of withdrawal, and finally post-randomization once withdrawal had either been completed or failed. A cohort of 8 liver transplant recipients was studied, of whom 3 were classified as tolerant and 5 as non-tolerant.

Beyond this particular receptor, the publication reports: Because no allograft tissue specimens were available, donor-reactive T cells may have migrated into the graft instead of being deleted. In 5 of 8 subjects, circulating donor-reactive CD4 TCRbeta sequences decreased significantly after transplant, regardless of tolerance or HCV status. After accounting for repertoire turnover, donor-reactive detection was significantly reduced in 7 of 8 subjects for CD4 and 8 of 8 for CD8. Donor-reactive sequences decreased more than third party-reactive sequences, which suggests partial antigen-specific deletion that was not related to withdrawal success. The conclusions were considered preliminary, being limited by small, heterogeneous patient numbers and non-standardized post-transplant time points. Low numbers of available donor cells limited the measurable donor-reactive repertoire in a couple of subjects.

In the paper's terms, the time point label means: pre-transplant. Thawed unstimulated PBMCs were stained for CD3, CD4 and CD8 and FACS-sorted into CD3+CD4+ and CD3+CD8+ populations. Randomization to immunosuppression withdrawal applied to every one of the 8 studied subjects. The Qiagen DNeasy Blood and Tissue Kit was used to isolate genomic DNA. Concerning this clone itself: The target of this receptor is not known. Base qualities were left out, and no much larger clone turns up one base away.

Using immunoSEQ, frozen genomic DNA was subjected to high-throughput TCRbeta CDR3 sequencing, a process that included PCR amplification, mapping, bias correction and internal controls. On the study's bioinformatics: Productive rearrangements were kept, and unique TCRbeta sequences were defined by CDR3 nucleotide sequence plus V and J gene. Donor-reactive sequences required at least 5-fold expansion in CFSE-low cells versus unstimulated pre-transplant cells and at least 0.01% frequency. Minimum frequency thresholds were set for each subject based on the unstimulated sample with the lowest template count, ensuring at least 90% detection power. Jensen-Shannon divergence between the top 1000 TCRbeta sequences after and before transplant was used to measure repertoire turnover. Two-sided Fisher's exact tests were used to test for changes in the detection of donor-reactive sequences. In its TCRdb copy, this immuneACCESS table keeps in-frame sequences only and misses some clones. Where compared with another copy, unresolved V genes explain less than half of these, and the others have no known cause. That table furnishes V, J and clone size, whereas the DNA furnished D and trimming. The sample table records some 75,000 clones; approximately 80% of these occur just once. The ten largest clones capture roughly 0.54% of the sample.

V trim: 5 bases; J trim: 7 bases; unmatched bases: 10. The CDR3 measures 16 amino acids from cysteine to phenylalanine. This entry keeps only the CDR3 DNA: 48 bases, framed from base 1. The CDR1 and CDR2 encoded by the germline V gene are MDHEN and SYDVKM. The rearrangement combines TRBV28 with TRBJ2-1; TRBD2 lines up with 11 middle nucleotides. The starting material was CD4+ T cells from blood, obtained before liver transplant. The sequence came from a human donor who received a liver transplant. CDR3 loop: CASSPTLAGGPNEQFF. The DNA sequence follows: TGTGCCAGCAGTCCAACGTTAGCGGGAGGGCCGAATGAGCAGTTCTTC.